This T cell receptor beta chain was found in a study of blood T cell repertoires in COVID-19. Germline CDR1 reads SQVTM; CDR2 reads ANQGSEA. V dropped 6 bases and J dropped 4 bases, with 15 bases sitting between them. CDR3 length: 13 residues. Using immunoSEQ multiplex PCR, the repertoire was profiled, and TCRdb retains in-frame clones only, with some absent. The sample comprises fewer than 250,000 clones, approximately 87% of which are singletons, and roughly 2.2% rests with the top ten. Sample: peripheral blood. The TCR originated in a woman between 50 and 59 years old with acute or convalescent COVID-19. This sequence joins TRBV29-1 and TRBJ1-1; D might be TRBD1 (5 bases). CDR3: CSVAGLSGTEAFF. CDR3 sequence (DNA): TGCAGCGTCGCAGGGCTTTCGGGCACTGAAGCTTTCTTT.